This paragraph covers one TCR beta chain sequence. These data originate in a study of blood T cell repertoires in COVID-19. Study details: Some COVID-19 samples were acute and others convalescent; all came from the United States, Italy and Spain.

Per the study methods: The authors estimated nucleated cell counts from reference gene primer amplification. Libraries were prepared by immunoSEQ multiplex PCR; TCRdb keeps only in-frame clonotypes and omits some of them. The D gene and trimming were derived from the DNA, and the V and J assignments and clone size from that table. The table shows fewer than 300,000 clones, with about 87% occurring only once. V dropped 0 bases and J dropped 0; count of bases not matched to a gene: 9. The CDR3 spans 18 residues. Germline values: CDR1 LNHDA, CDR2 SQIVND (reference sequence). This rearrangement joins TRBV19 to TRBJ2-7, with 9 bases aligning to TRBD2. Sequences were obtained from peripheral blood. This TCR was recovered from a woman between 45 and 65 years old with acute or convalescent COVID-19. The CDR3 region is CASSIDGLAGSHSYEQYF. DNA of the CDR3: TGTGCCAGTAGTATAGACGGGCTAGCGGGATCGCACTCCTACGAGCAGTACTTC.